This passage covers 16 T cell receptor beta chains from one sample sequenced in a study of response to subunit inactivated influenza vaccine. TCRdb passed the RT-PCR reads through MiXCR, listing each CDR3 protein once. Here the sample spans more than 450,000 distinct CDR3 sequences, around 10% being singletons. This same sample was also part of a study on T cells expressing NK-cell markers. This second report adds: Making the TCR beta cDNA relied on 5'RACE template switching with UMIs.

The sample consisted of PBMCs from blood, taken on the day of vaccination. The receptors were gathered from a man over 45 who received an inactivated influenza vaccine.

The table lists this clonotype with many counts. The chain employs TRBV12-3 or TRBV12-4 and TRBJ1-3; D unresolved. V was cut by 8 bases and J by 0 bases, with 14 bases left in between. The CDR3 is 15 amino acids. The DNA of the CDR3 is TGTGCCAGCTGCGGCAGCTTTTTCTCTGGAAACACCATATATTTT. Translation: CASCGSFFSGNTIYF.

The table lists this clonotype with a few counts. The J gene is TRBJ2-7, the V gene TRBV28, with 7 positions matching TRBD2. V dropped 6 bases and J dropped 0; count of bases not matched to a gene: 11. The CDR3 has 16 residues. Germline values: CDR1 MDHEN, CDR2 SYDVKM. The CDR3 bases are TGTGCCAGCAGGCGGGAGAGGGGTGCCCTCTCCTACGAGCAGTACTTC. It translates to CASRRERGALSYEQYF.

This clonotype was detected a few times. The rearrangement links TRBV20-1 to TRBJ2-2, with 8 bases identical to TRBD1. The V and J ends lost 4 bases and 7 bases, in that order; junction bases with no gene match: 11. From germline, CDR1 is DFQATT and CDR2 SNEGSKA (reference sequence). CDR3 length equals 15 residues. CDR3 amino acids: CSATQGALGFGELFF. The CDR3 DNA reads TGCAGTGCTACCCAGGGGGCCCTAGGGTTCGGGGAGCTGTTTTTT.

This clonotype was picked up a small number of times. The chain carries TRBV20-1 and TRBJ1-4, with D perhaps TRBD1 (5 bases). V lost 6 bases, J lost 6 bases, and 14 bases lay in between. Looked up from germline, CDR1 is DFQATT and CDR2 is SNEGSKA (reference sequence). The CDR3 is 13 amino acids. CDR3 bases: TGCAGTGCCAGCAAGGGACGGGATGAAAAACTGTTTTTT. It yields the protein CSASKGRDEKLFF.

The V call is TRBV20-1, the J call TRBJ2-4; possible D gene TRBD2, 5 bases. From germline, CDR1 is DFQATT and CDR2 SNEGSKA (reference sequence). The V and J ends lost 1 base and 0 bases respectively, with 13 bases between them. CDR3 length equals 16 residues. CDR3 DNA: TGCAGTGCTAGAGCAGCCGGGGTTATAGCCAAAAACATTCAGTACTTC. Translated, it gives CSARAAGVIAKNIQYF.

The chain combines TRBV19 with TRBJ2-1; TRBD2 agrees at 10 bases. This CDR3 spans 16 amino acids. Germline V gene sequence: CDR1 LNHDA, CDR2 SQIVND (reference sequence). Germline trimming cut 4 bases from V and 7 bases from J; bases unmatched to any gene: 10. The CDR3 region is CASSNSGGLIKNEQFF. DNA of the CDR3: TGTGCCAGTAGTAATAGCGGGGGGCTTATAAAGAATGAGCAGTTCTTC.

CDR3 DNA: TGTGCCAGCAGCCCCCCCCCTAGCGGGAGTACAGATACGCAGTATTTT. Protein product: CASSPPPSGSTDTQYF. This chain uses TRBV6-1 with TRBJ2-3; 10 bases are shared with TRBD2. Germline V gene sequence: CDR1 MNHNS, CDR2 SASEGT. V shed 6 bases and J 3 bases; nucleotides not matched to a gene: 9. This CDR3 is built from 16 residues.

Concerning this clonotype: A much larger clone lies a single base off, so this may be a read error. The V call is TRBV12-3 or TRBV12-4, the J call TRBJ2-7; D is uncertain. The CDR3 covers 14 residues. Here the CDR3 reads CDSSLGQATYEQYF. DNA for the CDR3: TGTGACAGCAGTTTAGGGCAGGCTACCTACGAGCAGTACTTC.

This clonotype appeared a few times. This chain joins TRBV3-1 and TRBJ2-2, with 10 positions matching TRBD2. The CDR3 consists of 16 residues. V lost 0 bases, J lost 4 bases, and 2 bases stayed unmatched. Germline CDR1 is LGHDT and CDR2 is YNNKEL (reference sequence). CDR3 residues: CASSQERLAGTGELFF. CDR3 nucleotides: TGTGCCAGCAGCCAAGAGAGACTAGCGGGCACCGGGGAGCTGTTTTTT.

The genes are TRBV7-8 and TRBJ2-5; D ambiguous. Germline values: CDR1 SGHVS, CDR2 FQNEAQ. Trimming shortened V by 0 bases and J by 0 bases, and 17 bases separated the two germline ends. This CDR3 is built from 18 residues. CDR3 sequence: CASSLAASYRHYQETQYF. The CDR3 DNA follows: TGTGCCAGCAGCTTAGCGGCTTCGTATAGGCACTACCAAGAGACCCAGTACTTC.

This clonotype has only a few counts. The V and J genes are TRBV28 and TRBJ2-1; the D gene is possibly TRBD1 (6 bases). Trimming left V 7 bases short and J 7 bases short, with 14 bases between. This CDR3 contains 13 residues. CDR1 MDHEN and CDR2 SYDVKM come from the germline V gene. CDR3 sequence reads: CASNTGKSNEQFF. CDR3 sequence (DNA): TGTGCCAGCAATACAGGGAAGTCGAATGAGCAGTTCTTC.

CDR3 sequence: CSAQASRQETQYF. CDR3 DNA: TGCAGTGCCCAAGCTAGCCGACAAGAGACCCAGTACTTC. The rearrangement joins TRBV20-1 to TRBJ2-5, with a weak D call TRBD2 (5 bases). Trimming removed 6 bases at V and 2 bases at J, with 13 bases between. This CDR3 contains 13 residues. From germline, CDR1 is DFQATT and CDR2 SNEGSKA (reference sequence).

This clonotype was detected a few times. This chain connects TRBV6-2 or TRBV6-3 to TRBJ1-2; D ambiguous. The CDR3 has 14 amino acids. Germline loops: CDR1 MNHEY, CDR2 SVGEGT. Trimming removed 2 bases from V and 4 bases from J, with 11 bases in between. CDR3: CASSYPQLSYGYTF. The CDR3 DNA reads as TGTGCCAGCAGTTACCCACAGCTGTCCTATGGCTACACCTTC.

The chain joins TRBV5-1 to TRBJ2-7; 7 positions match TRBD2. V was clipped by 0 bases and J by 6 bases; unmatched bases: 9. The germline V gene has CDR1 SGHRS and CDR2 YFSETQ. This CDR3 spans 15 amino acids. CDR3 DNA sequence: TGCGCCAGCAGCTTGGGGGTAGCGGGTCGAGGCGAGCAGTACTTC. Its translation: CASSLGVAGRGEQYF.

This chain links TRBV12-3 or TRBV12-4 with TRBJ2-3; 9 nucleotides align to TRBD2. Trimming took 4 bases from V and 0 from J; bases not matched to a gene: 5. The CDR3 sequence is 16 residues long. Here the CDR3 DNA reads TGTGCCAGCAGTTCCGCTAGCGGGGCTAGCACAGATACGCAGTATTTT. Translation gives CASSSASGASTDTQYF.

CDR3 nucleotides: TGTGCCAGCAGAACGCGGGGGGGCCGGGGAGATACGCAGTATTTT. As protein: CASRTRGGRGDTQYF. The rearrangement joins TRBV6-1 to TRBJ2-3, with TRBD2 matching 9 bases. The CDR3 contains 15 residues. Per the germline V gene, CDR1 is MNHNS and CDR2 is SASEGT. Trimming cost V 6 bases and J 5 bases; bases outside gene matches: 9.